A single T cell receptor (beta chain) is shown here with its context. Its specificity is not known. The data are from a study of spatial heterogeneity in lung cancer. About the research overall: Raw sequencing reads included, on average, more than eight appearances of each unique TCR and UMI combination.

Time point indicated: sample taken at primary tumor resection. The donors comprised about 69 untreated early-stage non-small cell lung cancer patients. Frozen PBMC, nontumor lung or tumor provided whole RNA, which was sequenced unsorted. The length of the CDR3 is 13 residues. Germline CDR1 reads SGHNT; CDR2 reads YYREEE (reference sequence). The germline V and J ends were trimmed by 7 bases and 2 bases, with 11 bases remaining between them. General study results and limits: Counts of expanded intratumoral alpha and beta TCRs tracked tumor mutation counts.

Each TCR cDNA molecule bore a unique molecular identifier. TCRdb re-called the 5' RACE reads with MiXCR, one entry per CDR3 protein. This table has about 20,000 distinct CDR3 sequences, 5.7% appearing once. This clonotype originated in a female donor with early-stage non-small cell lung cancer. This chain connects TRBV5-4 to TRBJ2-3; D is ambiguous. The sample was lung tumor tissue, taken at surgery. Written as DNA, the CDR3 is TGTGCCAGCCTGGAGTTGAACACAGATACGCAGTATTTT. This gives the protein CASLELNTDTQYF.